The clone carrying this TCR beta chain has only a few counts. The entry originates in a study of cytomegalovirus exposure and HLA in healthy donors. 13 Jbeta primers and 60 Vbeta primers were used for the PCR. Profiling relied on immunoSEQ multiplex PCR, and the TCRdb table lists in-frame clones only, not all of them. The sample consists of under 250,000 clones, more than 75% of them appearing once. The receptor was derived from a girl aged 2 to 9 in good health and CMV-seronegative. The sequenced sample consisted of PBMCs.

CDR3 nucleotides: TGTGCCAGTAGTATGCCCGGGAAGGGCACAGATACGCAGTATTTT. Its protein is CASSMPGKGTDTQYF. V is TRBV19 and J is TRBJ2-3; D is possibly TRBD2 (5 bases). Looked up from germline, CDR1 is LNHDA and CDR2 is SQIVND (reference sequence). The CDR3 consists of 15 residues. The V gene lost 3 bases and the J gene lost 1 base, with 11 bases spanning the gap.